These 14 T cell receptor beta chains originate from one sample sequenced in a study of blood T cell repertoires in COVID-19 (dated by TCRdb to 2019 to 2021). Library preparation employed the immunoSEQ multiplex PCR assay. Held by TCRdb, this immuneACCESS table contains in-frame sequences only and omits some clones. Under half of the omission traces to an unresolved V gene where checked; the cause of the rest is unknown. The sample has 390,000 or so clones on record, about 83% of them singletons. Roughly 10% of the sample is in the top ten clones. The specimen was PBMCs or T cells enriched from blood (not recorded which). The receptors come from a woman in her fifties or sixties who had recovered from COVID-19.

This clone appeared a single time. This chain joins TRBV5-1 and TRBJ1-4, with TRBD1 matching 9 bases. This CDR3 has 17 residues. CDR1 is SGHRS, CDR2 YFSETQ, per germline. Losses at the gene ends were 2 bases for V and 5 bases for J; bases not matched to a gene: 10. The CDR3 region is CASSFGQGRSSNEKLFF. The CDR3 DNA follows: TGCGCCAGCAGCTTCGGACAGGGGAGGTCTTCCAATGAAAAACTGTTTTTT.

CDR3 sequence (DNA): TGTGCCAGCAATACCCCGACAGGGGAAGCTTTCTTT. Translating it yields CASNTPTGEAFF. The chain employs TRBV5-6 and TRBJ1-1; 7 positions agree with TRBD1. The CDR3 spans 12 residues. With 6 bases clipped from V and 8 bases from J, the junction kept 7 bases outside the gene matches. CDR1 and CDR2 from the germline V gene are SGHDT and YYEEEE.

This chain uses TRBV9 with TRBJ1-1; maybe TRBD1 (5 bases). The CDR3 consists of 12 residues. Germline loops: CDR1 SGDLS, CDR2 YYNGEE. Trimming removed 7 bases from V and 4 bases from J, with 11 bases in between. This CDR3 is CASSRGSTEAFF. CDR3 in DNA: TGTGCCAGCTCCCGGGGGAGCACTGAAGCTTTCTTT.

This rearrangement joins TRBV3-1 (or the pseudogene TRBV3-2) to TRBJ1-3; D not resolved. CDR1 and CDR2 (germline): LGHDT, YNNKEL (reference sequence). CDR3 length equals 15 residues. The ends were cut back, 4 bases at V and 4 bases at J, with 14 bases in the middle. The CDR3 DNA follows: TGTGCCAGCAGCCGCCAAAGAGGGTACGGAAACACCATATATTTT. Amino acid sequence: CASSRQRGYGNTIYF.

The chain carries TRBV2 and TRBJ2-2, with D perhaps TRBD1 (6 bases). V lost 5 bases to trimming and J lost 4 bases, with 8 bases between them. CDR1 is SNHLY, CDR2 FYNNEI, per germline. This CDR3 comprises 13 residues. The CDR3 DNA follows: TGTGCCAGCAGTCAACAGGGCACCGGGGAGCTGTTTTTT. The encoded protein is CASSQQGTGELFF.

In this sample, this clone turned up once. The V gene is TRBV10-3, the J gene TRBJ1-2; 8 positions match TRBD1. Germline assignment: CDR1 ENHRY and CDR2 SYGVKD. The CDR3 is 13 residues long. J lost 8 bases, V lost 10 bases, and 12 bases had no gene match. The CDR3 spells CATETGAFGGYTF. The CDR3 DNA sequence: TGTGCCACAGAGACAGGGGCCTTTGGGGGCTACACCTTC.

V and J are TRBV5-1 and TRBJ1-2; 8 bases align to TRBD1. Looked up from germline, CDR1 is SGHRS and CDR2 is YFSETQ. The CDR3 is made up of 14 amino acids. V lost 0 bases, J lost 6 bases, and 4 bases stayed unmatched. This CDR3 reads CASSLADRVHGYTF. In nucleotides, the CDR3 is TGCGCCAGCAGCTTGGCGGACAGGGTCCATGGCTACACCTTC.

CDR3 in amino acids: CASSQSGLAGLYEQYF. CDR3 DNA sequence: TGTGCCAGCAGCCAATCGGGACTAGCGGGACTCTACGAGCAGTACTTC. The chain combines TRBV3-1 (or the pseudogene TRBV3-2) with TRBJ2-7; 13 nucleotides line up with TRBD2. V trimming: 2 bases; J trimming: 3 bases; junction bases outside the gene matches: 4. Germline V gene sequence: CDR1 LGHDT, CDR2 YNNKEL (reference sequence). The CDR3 spans 16 residues.

The chain carries TRBV7-9 and TRBJ1-2, with D uncertain. Trimming removed 2 bases at V and 9 bases at J, with 7 bases between. The germline CDR1 and CDR2 sequences are SEHNR and FQNEAQ (reference sequence). The CDR3 consists of 11 residues. The CDR3 coding sequence is TGTGCCAGCAGCTTATTGAGTAGCTACACCTTC. Translation: CASSLLSSYTF.

The chain combines TRBV27 with TRBJ1-1, with D possibly matching TRBD1 (5 bases). Trimming removed 4 bases at V and 5 bases at J, with 11 bases between. Looked up from germline, CDR1 is MNHEY and CDR2 is SMNVEV (reference sequence). The CDR3 consists of 13 residues. This CDR3 reads CASSYQGRTEAFF. CDR3 nucleotide sequence: TGTGCCAGCAGTTACCAGGGAAGGACTGAAGCTTTCTTT.

V and J are TRBV13 and TRBJ1-3, with no clear D. The CDR3 runs 13 residues. The germline gives CDR1 PRHDT, CDR2 FYEKMQ (reference sequence). Trimming cost V 10 bases and J 4 bases, with 14 bases left between them. This chain's CDR3 is CATTASPGNTIYF. DNA for the CDR3: TGTGCCACCACAGCCTCACCGGGAAACACCATATATTTT.

The genes are TRBV4-2 and TRBJ1-2, with 10 bases matching TRBD1. There are 13 residues in the CDR3. The V and J ends lost 4 bases and 6 bases, in that order; junction bases with no gene match: 2. Germline CDR1 reads LGHNA; CDR2 reads YNFKEQ. As DNA, the CDR3 is TGTGCCAGCAGCCTGGGGACAGGGGATGGCTACACCTTC. Its translation: CASSLGTGDGYTF.

The J gene is TRBJ1-1, the V gene TRBV12-3 or TRBV12-4; D gene ambiguous. The CDR3 contains 13 residues. The V and J ends lost 8 bases and 4 bases respectively, with 14 bases between them. The CDR3 is CASLWRKGTEAFF. Written as DNA, the CDR3 is TGTGCCAGCCTATGGAGGAAGGGCACTGAAGCTTTCTTT.

The chain is built from TRBV7-2 and TRBJ2-7; 9 bases map to TRBD1. Per germline, CDR1 SGHTA and CDR2 FQGNSA. The CDR3 loop spans 18 amino acids. V lost 3 bases to trimming and J lost 3 bases; unmatched junction nucleotides: 15. CDR3 loop: CASSLPDRGPHSLYEQYF. The CDR3 DNA reads TGTGCCAGCAGCTTGCCGGACAGGGGTCCTCATTCCCTCTACGAGCAGTACTTC. The full variable domain, with the rest looked up from reference TRBV7-2 and TRBJ2-7, is GAGVSQSPSNKVTEKGKDVELRCDPISGHTALYWYRQSLGQGLEFLIYFQGNSAPDKSGLPSDRFSAERTGGSVSTLTIQRTQQEDSAVYLCASSLPDRGPHSLYEQYFGPGTRLTVT.